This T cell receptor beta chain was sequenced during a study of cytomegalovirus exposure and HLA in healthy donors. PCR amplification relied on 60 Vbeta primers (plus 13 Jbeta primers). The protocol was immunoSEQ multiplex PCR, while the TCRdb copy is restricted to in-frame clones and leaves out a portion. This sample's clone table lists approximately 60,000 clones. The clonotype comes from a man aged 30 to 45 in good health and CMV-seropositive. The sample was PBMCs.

CDR3 protein: CASSRGAQYYEQYF. As DNA, the CDR3 is TGTGCCAGCAGCCGCGGGGCACAATACTACGAGCAGTACTTC. The rearrangement joins TRBV2 to TRBJ2-7, with D perhaps TRBD2 (6 bases). Trimming took off 6 bases at V and 3 bases at J, with 15 bases between the two ends. Germline V gene sequence: CDR1 SNHLY, CDR2 FYNNEI. The CDR3 length is 14 residues.